One sample yielded the 22 T cell receptor beta chains listed below, sequenced in a study of T-cell memory formation after mild COVID-19. TCRdb passed the 5' RACE reads through MiXCR, listing each CDR3 protein once. The sample includes about 600,000 distinct CDR3 sequences, roughly 21% of them seen just once. Sequencing input: PBMCs or a T cell subset sorted from them (not recorded which). These receptors were taken from an adult woman who had mild COVID-19 (a few samples of this study predate the infection). Cell type and time point are not known.

This clonotype turned up a few times. The rearrangement joins TRBV29-1 to TRBJ2-3; D is ambiguous. V lost 2 bases to trimming and J lost 2 bases, with 5 bases between them. Germline values: CDR1 SQVTM, CDR2 ANQGSEA. CDR3 length: 12 residues. The CDR3 bases are TGCAGCGTTGAACCCCTCACAGATACGCAGTATTTT. It specifies CSVEPLTDTQYF.

The chain has TRBV9 and TRBJ2-5; D gene uncertain. This CDR3 has 16 residues. The V end lost 3 bases, the J end lost 5 bases, and 20 bases lay between the germline ends. Per germline, CDR1 SGDLS and CDR2 YYNGEE. The DNA of the CDR3 is TGTGCCAGCAGCGCCTCCGCCTCGGGCACACGGGAGACCCAGTACTTC. Its translation is CASSASASGTRETQYF.

The table lists this clonotype with many counts. This chain links TRBV12-3 or TRBV12-4 with TRBJ2-1; 13 bases align to TRBD2. This CDR3 spans 14 amino acids. Trimming at V came to 6 bases and at J to 15 bases, leaving 11 bases not matched to a gene. The CDR3 here is CASSPRTSGSLRFF. Here the CDR3 DNA reads TGTGCCAGCAGCCCCCGGACTAGCGGGAGTTTACGGTTCTTC.

This clonotype appeared many times. The chain joins TRBV5-1 to TRBJ2-7; 13 nucleotides align to TRBD2. There are 15 residues in the CDR3. V was pared by 4 bases and J by 4 bases, with 5 bases of the junction left unmatched. Germline loops: CDR1 SGHRS, CDR2 YFSETQ. CDR3 loop: CASSRLAGGGYEQYF. The CDR3, as DNA: TGCGCCAGCAGCAGACTAGCGGGAGGTGGGTACGAGCAGTACTTC. The full variable domain, in which reference TRBV5-1 and TRBJ2-7 provide the parts outside the CDR3, is KAGVTQTPRYLIKTRGQQVTLSCSPISGHRSVSWYQQTPGQGLQFLFEYFSETQRNKGNFPGRFSGRQFSNSRSEMNVSTLELGDSALYLCASSRLAGGGYEQYFGPGTRLTVT.

The V call is TRBV6-5, the J call TRBJ2-7; TRBD2 matches at 9 bases. The CDR3 is 14 residues long. V lost 7 bases, J lost 2 bases, and 6 bases stayed unmatched. Germline V gene data show CDR1 as MNHEY and CDR2 as SVGAGI. CDR3 loop: CASMKAGGTYEQYF. In nucleotides, the CDR3 is TGTGCCAGCATGAAAGCGGGGGGCACCTACGAGCAGTACTTC.

The chain links TRBV13 to TRBJ2-1, with TRBD2 identical over 8 bases. V shed 4 bases and J 9 bases; nucleotides not matched to a gene: 14. The V gene's germline CDR1 is PRHDT and CDR2 FYEKMQ (reference sequence). This CDR3 comprises 16 residues. CDR3 sequence reads: CASSSLTGTRYLEQFF. Here the CDR3 DNA reads TGTGCCAGCAGCTCTTTAACCGGGACTAGATATCTTGAGCAGTTCTTC.

V and J are TRBV15 and TRBJ1-2; 9 bases match TRBD1. Germline loops: CDR1 LNHNV, CDR2 YYDKDF (reference sequence). The trim removed 3 bases at V and 13 bases at J, leaving 9 bases unmatched. This CDR3 contains 13 residues. The CDR3 nucleotides are TGTGCCACCAGCAGTCGGGACAGGGAAGAATGCACCTTC. Amino acids: CATSSRDREECTF.

This clonotype was observed a handful of times. This chain links TRBV6-4 with TRBJ2-3, with 7 bases aligning to TRBD1. The germline V gene encodes CDR1 MRHNA and CDR2 SNTAGT. This CDR3 has 14 amino acids. V was pared by 6 bases and J by 4 bases, with 7 bases of the junction left unmatched. The CDR3 reads CASSPDRASDTQYF. The DNA of the CDR3 is TGTGCCAGCAGCCCCGACAGGGCTTCAGATACGCAGTATTTT.

The V call is TRBV3-1, the J call TRBJ1-4, with TRBD1 identical over 8 bases. V lost 4 bases to trimming and J lost 4 bases; unmatched junction nucleotides: 8. The CDR3 is 16 residues long. CDR1 and CDR2 from the germline V gene are LGHDT and YNNKEL (reference sequence). CDR3 nucleotides: TGTGCCAGCAGCCTCAAGGGGACAGGAGATAATGAAAAACTGTTTTTT. It yields the protein CASSLKGTGDNEKLFF.

This clonotype was counted only a few times. The chain carries TRBV29-1 and TRBJ2-1; 9 nucleotides line up with TRBD1. Germline CDR1 and CDR2: SQVTM and ANQGSEA. Germline trimming cut 4 bases from V and 2 bases from J; bases unmatched to any gene: 6. This CDR3 comprises 15 residues. This CDR3 reads CSVVKGDRAYNEQFF. DNA of the CDR3: TGCAGCGTTGTTAAGGGGGACAGGGCCTACAATGAGCAGTTCTTC.

The V call is TRBV5-6, the J call TRBJ1-5, with D hard to call. Germline V gene lookup returns CDR1 SGHDT and CDR2 YYEEEE. Trimming took off 3 bases at V and 5 bases at J, with 6 bases between the two ends. The CDR3 has 12 residues. This chain's CDR3 is CASSSTDQPQHF. The CDR3 nucleotides read TGTGCCAGCAGCTCCACTGATCAGCCCCAGCATTTT.

The chain couples TRBV4-1 to TRBJ1-2; 11 bases are a match to TRBD1. Germline lookup yields CDR1 MGHRA and CDR2 YSYEKL. This CDR3 has 15 amino acids. J lost 4 bases, V lost 1 base, and 2 bases had no gene match. The DNA of the CDR3 is TGCGCCAGCAGCCAAGGGACAGGGGGCCCCTATGGCTACACCTTC. It is translated as CASSQGTGGPYGYTF.

The table lists this clonotype with a few counts. V gene TRBV2 combines with J gene TRBJ2-7, with D perhaps being TRBD1 or TRBD2 (5 bases each). The CDR3 is made up of 12 amino acids. Per the germline V gene, CDR1 is SNHLY and CDR2 is FYNNEI. The ends were cut back, 7 bases at V and 6 bases at J, with 13 bases in the middle. The CDR3 region has the DNA TGTGCCAGCACCCGAGAGGGGTCCGAGCAGTACTTC. Translation: CASTREGSEQYF.

This clonotype was observed a few times. The chain couples TRBV3-1 to TRBJ1-2, with D hard to call. CDR1 LGHDT and CDR2 YNNKEL come from the germline V gene (reference sequence). The CDR3 spans 15 residues. V was shortened by 4 bases and J by 2 bases, with 14 bases between the two germline ends. In DNA form, the CDR3 reads TGTGCCAGCAGCCCCCATAATCCCCGGAACTATGGCTACACCTTC. As protein: CASSPHNPRNYGYTF.

V is TRBV7-9 and J is TRBJ1-3; D gene ambiguous. Germline V lookup: CDR1 SEHNR, CDR2 FQNEAQ (reference sequence). CDR3 length: 17 residues. Trimming pared 3 bases from V and 0 bases from J, leaving 15 bases between. CDR3 nucleotides: TGTGCCAGCAGCTTCTTCGTTGGAAAGAGCTCTGGAAACACCATATATTTT. Encoded protein: CASSFFVGKSSGNTIYF.

The V gene is TRBV20-1, the J gene TRBJ2-1, with D perhaps TRBD1 (5 bases). V lost 3 bases and J 8 bases, leaving 11 bases between the germline ends. Germline V gene sequence: CDR1 DFQATT, CDR2 SNEGSKA (reference sequence). The CDR3 consists of 12 residues. The CDR3 region is CSASQGRDEQFF. The CDR3 DNA follows: TGCAGTGCTAGCCAGGGTCGGGATGAGCAGTTCTTC.

The chain couples TRBV4-2 to TRBJ2-2, with D unresolved. V lost 1 base and J 7 bases, leaving 10 bases between the germline ends. Germline loops: CDR1 LGHNA, CDR2 YNFKEQ. The CDR3 consists of 14 residues. The CDR3 is CASSQVRESGELFF. Here the CDR3 DNA reads TGTGCCAGCAGCCAAGTACGAGAGAGCGGGGAGCTGTTTTTT.

This clonotype has only a few counts. V gene TRBV12-3 or TRBV12-4 combines with J gene TRBJ1-2, with D unclear. Trimming took off 8 bases at V and 6 bases at J, with 16 bases between the two ends. CDR3 length: 13 residues. CDR3 amino acids: CASAGGPQNGYTF. Here the CDR3 DNA reads TGTGCCAGCGCCGGAGGGCCACAAAATGGCTACACCTTC.

This clonotype has ten or more counts. The CDR3 loop reads CASSRGQAYEQYF. CDR3 DNA sequence: TGTGCCAGCAGCCGAGGACAAGCCTACGAGCAGTACTTC. The chain recombines TRBV7-3 with TRBJ2-7, with D possibly TRBD1 on 5 matching bases. CDR1 SGHTA and CDR2 FQGTGA come from the germline V gene. V was cut by 5 bases and J by 2 bases, with 10 bases left in between. The CDR3 loop spans 13 amino acids.

The chain recombines TRBV5-4 with TRBJ1-1; TRBD1 aligns across 9 bases. This CDR3 is 16 amino acids long. Germline V gene lookup returns CDR1 SGHNT and CDR2 YYREEE (reference sequence). V shed 0 bases and J 4 bases; nucleotides not matched to a gene: 7. This CDR3 is CASSLEWTGDGTEAFF. CDR3 bases: TGTGCCAGCAGCTTGGAATGGACAGGGGACGGCACTGAAGCTTTCTTT. The full variable domain, in which reference TRBV5-4 and TRBJ1-1 provide the parts outside the CDR3, is ETGVTQSPTHLIKTRGQQVTLRCSSQSGHNTVSWYQQALGQGPQFIFQYYREEENGRGNFPPRFSGLQFPNYSSELNVNALELDDSALYLCASSLEWTGDGTEAFFGQGTRLTVV.

This clonotype appeared a few times. The rearrangement links TRBV12-3 or TRBV12-4 to TRBJ2-2, with 7 bases matching TRBD1. The CDR3 loop spans 14 amino acids. V lost 6 bases and J lost 5; bases outside the gene matches: 6. Here the CDR3 DNA reads TGTGCCAGCAGCGACAGGGCCCTTACCGGGGAGCTGTTTTTT. Residues: CASSDRALTGELFF.

V and J are TRBV11-2 and TRBJ1-3, with D uncertain. V dropped 5 bases and J dropped 4 bases, with 9 bases sitting between them. CDR3 length: 13 amino acids. Germline CDR1 SGHAT, CDR2 FQNNGV. The CDR3 protein is CASSQPTGNTIYF. The CDR3 DNA reads as TGTGCCAGCAGCCAACCGACAGGAAACACCATATATTTT.